This T cell receptor (beta chain) derives from a study of CD8 T cells in ankylosing spondylitis. Study-level points and caveats: Made up of about eight highly homologous variants, a TCR beta motif appeared characteristic of ankylosing spondylitis blood. Reported data indicate significant enrichment of disease-linked clones within matched ankylosing spondylitis synovial fluid. Clones that were linked to disease were CD8+ and were relatively rare in peripheral blood.

This clonotype was found many times. Antigen unknown. Germline assignment: CDR1 DFQATT and CDR2 SNEGSKA (reference sequence). The CDR3 length is 15 residues. Trimming took 5 bases from V and 0 from J, leaving 13 bases between them. Quantitative barcoded 5'-RACE was used to prepare TCR beta libraries. TCRdb used MiXCR to reprocess the 5' RACE reads, holding one entry per CDR3 protein. The table lists about 300,000 distinct CDR3 sequences, 11% of them singletons. The V gene is TRBV20-1, the J gene TRBJ1-4; D might be TRBD1 (5 bases). The source is a female donor with ankylosing spondylitis or in good health (not recorded which). The material sequenced was blood, either unsorted or a sorted T cell fraction (not recorded which). CDR3 sequence (DNA): TGCAGTGCTGAGAAATGGACATCAACTAATGAAAAACTGTTTTTT. Encoded protein: CSAEKWTSTNEKLFF.